This record covers a single TCR beta chain. Its antigen is unidentified. The record originates from a study of OX40 agonist ivuxolimab in advanced cancers. Study-level background: Dosing consisted of intravenous ivuxolimab at 0.01 to 10 mg/kg every 2 weeks. The study enrolled dose-escalation patients with hepatocellular carcinoma, melanoma, renal cell or head and neck cancer. The study's findings and limits: Partial responders receiving 0.1-3.0 mg/kg showed among the lowest clonal expansion.

Patients were excluded for autoimmune disease history or systemic immunosuppression. Assay: immunoSEQ multiplex PCR; the TCRdb copy retains only in-frame clones and omits some. The sample carries roughly 30,000 clones, 90% to 95% recorded once. The TCR sequence derives from an adult with an advanced solid tumor such as melanoma, head and neck, liver or kidney cancer. This specimen was CD4+ or CD8+ T cells sorted from blood, taken in a trial of the OX40 agonist ivuxolimab.

CDR3 residues: CASSADSLEQYF. CDR3 in DNA: TGTGCCAGCAGTGCCGACAGTTTGGAGCAGTACTTC. V gene TRBV27 combines with J gene TRBJ2-7; TRBD1 is a possible D gene (5 bases). The germline gives CDR1 MNHEY, CDR2 SMNVEV (reference sequence). The CDR3 has 12 amino acids. V lost 5 bases and J lost 7, with 12 bases in between.